The next 23 T cell receptor beta chains were all read from a single sample in a study of cytomegalovirus exposure and HLA in healthy donors. The PCR ran on 60 Vbeta and 13 Jbeta primers. Data came from immunoSEQ multiplex PCR; TCRdb stores just in-frame clones and leaves some out. The sample carries 150,000 to 200,000 clones, about 90% recorded once. The sequenced sample was PBMCs. These receptors were collected from a girl under three years old in good health and CMV-seronegative.

As DNA, the CDR3 is TGTGCCAGCTCACCGGATTCGACGCGGATCTACGAGCAGTACTTC. Encoded protein: CASSPDSTRIYEQYF. The chain employs TRBV18 and TRBJ2-7; no definite D call. The CDR3 is made up of 15 amino acids. Germline V gene lookup returns CDR1 KGHSH and CDR2 LQKENI. Between the trimmed V and J ends, which lost 3 bases and 3 bases, there was a span of 15 bases.

The CDR3 protein is CASRTSGLQPQHF. The CDR3 bases are TGTGCCAGTAGAACCTCCGGGTTACAGCCCCAGCATTTT. The chain recombines TRBV19 with TRBJ1-5; the D is unclear. Germline V gene sequence: CDR1 LNHDA, CDR2 SQIVND (reference sequence). The V end was cut by 6 bases, the J end by 7 bases, with 13 bases between. The CDR3 is 13 residues long. Together with reference TRBV19 and TRBJ1-5, the CDR3 gives the full variable domain: DGGITQSPKYLFRKEGQNVTLSCEQNLNHDAMYWYRQDPGQGLRLIYYSQIVNDFQKGDIAEGYSVSREKKESFPLTVTSAQKNPTAFYLCASRTSGLQPQHFGDGTRLSIL.

The chain couples TRBV27 to TRBJ1-1, with D tentatively TRBD1 (5 bases). The CDR3 is 13 residues long. CDR1 is MNHEY and CDR2 is SMNVEV in the germline V gene (reference sequence). The germline V and J ends were trimmed by 4 bases and 4 bases, with 10 bases remaining between them. The CDR3 protein is CASSSMGGTEAFF. For the CDR3, the DNA is TGTGCCAGCAGTTCGATGGGGGGCACTGAAGCTTTCTTT.

The chain joins TRBV5-4 to TRBJ1-3, with D possibly matching TRBD1 (5 bases). The CDR3 is 13 amino acids. The germline V gene has CDR1 SGHNT and CDR2 YYREEE (reference sequence). Between the trimmed V and J ends, which lost 6 bases and 2 bases, there was a span of 9 bases. In DNA, the CDR3 is TGTGCCAGCATGGGGGGGGCTGGAAACACCATATATTTT. It encodes CASMGGAGNTIYF.

The chain combines TRBV15 with TRBJ1-1, with 7 bases matching TRBD1. The CDR3 has 13 residues. Germline trimming cut 2 bases from V and 7 bases from J; bases unmatched to any gene: 4. Germline V lookup: CDR1 LNHNV, CDR2 YYDKDF (reference sequence). CDR3 in amino acids: CATSRFRDSEAFF. In nucleotides, the CDR3 is TGTGCCACCAGCAGATTCCGGGACAGTGAAGCTTTCTTT.

This chain links TRBV7-8 with TRBJ2-3, with 14 bases lining up with TRBD2. The CDR3 is 21 residues long. Looked up from germline, CDR1 is SGHVS and CDR2 is FQNEAQ. J lost 2 bases, V lost 3 bases, and 16 bases had no gene match. The CDR3 region has the DNA TGTGCCAGCAGCTTTTCCTTGGGACTAGCGGGAGCAGGCGACCCCACAGATACGCAGTATTTT. It codes for CASSFSLGLAGAGDPTDTQYF.

The table lists this clone with a count of one. The V gene is TRBV2, the J gene TRBJ1-1; the D is unclear. The V gene lost 6 bases and the J gene lost 0 bases, with 11 bases spanning the gap. The CDR3 is made up of 14 amino acids. Germline CDR1 and CDR2: SNHLY and FYNNEI. The CDR3 loop reads CASRNQELNTEAFF. CDR3 nucleotide sequence: TGTGCCAGCAGGAATCAGGAATTGAACACTGAAGCTTTCTTT. Together with reference TRBV2 and TRBJ1-1, the CDR3 gives the full variable domain: EPEVTQTPSHQVTQMGQEVILRCVPISNHLYFYWYRQILGQKVEFLVSFYNNEISEKSEIFDDQFSVERPDGSNFTLKIRSTKLEDSAMYFCASRNQELNTEAFFGQGTRLTVV.

This chain connects TRBV18 to TRBJ1-2, with 7 bases identical to TRBD1. The V gene end was trimmed by 0 bases and the J gene end by 14 bases; junction bases not matched to a gene: 12. The CDR3 is 14 amino acids. CDR1 is KGHSH and CDR2 is LQKENI in the germline V gene. The CDR3 nucleotides are TGTGCCAGCTCACCACCCATACTTCAGACAGGGATTACCTTC. Residues: CASSPPILQTGITF.

This chain links TRBV7-9 with TRBJ2-7; the D gene is possibly TRBD1 (5 bases). CDR1 is SEHNR and CDR2 is FQNEAQ in the germline V gene (reference sequence). Trimming took off 4 bases at V and 2 bases at J, with 15 bases between the two ends. The CDR3 covers 15 residues. CDR3: CASSSGRTLTYEQYF. The CDR3 DNA sequence: TGTGCCAGCAGCTCCGGTCGGACACTTACCTACGAGCAGTACTTC.

This clone was seen just once. The V and J genes are TRBV27 and TRBJ1-1; D may be TRBD1 (6 bases). This CDR3 has 14 amino acids. CDR1 is MNHEY, CDR2 SMNVEV, per germline (reference sequence). V shed 4 bases and J shed 6 bases, with 15 bases lying between them. The CDR3 sequence is CASSSQQGRAEAFF. The DNA of the CDR3 is TGTGCCAGCAGTTCCCAGCAGGGGAGAGCTGAAGCTTTCTTT.

V and J are TRBV5-1 and TRBJ2-3, with 7 bases fitting TRBD2. Germline V lookup: CDR1 SGHRS, CDR2 YFSETQ. J gave up 0 bases and V 1 base, and 5 bases lay outside the gene matches. This CDR3 region has 16 residues. The CDR3 reads CASSLTLLASTDTQYF. The CDR3 coding sequence is TGCGCCAGCAGCTTGACGTTACTAGCGAGCACAGATACGCAGTATTTT.

This chain uses TRBV19 with TRBJ2-1; tentatively, D is TRBD2 (5 bases). The V gene's germline CDR1 is LNHDA and CDR2 SQIVND (reference sequence). Trimming took 10 bases from V and 5 from J, leaving 18 bases between them. The CDR3 is made up of 14 amino acids. CDR3 loop: CAISSSPLNNEQFF. In DNA, the CDR3 is TGTGCCATTTCTAGCTCACCTCTCAACAATGAGCAGTTCTTC. Full variable domain (missing parts from reference TRBV19 and TRBJ2-1): DGGITQSPKYLFRKEGQNVTLSCEQNLNHDAMYWYRQDPGQGLRLIYYSQIVNDFQKGDIAEGYSVSREKKESFPLTVTSAQKNPTAFYLCAISSSPLNNEQFFGPGTRLTVL.

This clone was seen just once. The chain uses TRBV9 and TRBJ2-3, with 7 positions matching TRBD1. CDR1 and CDR2 (germline): SGDLS, YYNGEE. This CDR3 spans 16 amino acids. V lost 3 bases to trimming and J lost 5 bases; unmatched junction nucleotides: 12. The CDR3 nucleotides read TGTGCCAGCAGCGCCAGAAGACAGGGCCTCATAGATACGCAGTATTTT. This translates into CASSARRQGLIDTQYF.

This clone came up a few times. The chain links TRBV5-1 to TRBJ1-1, with TRBD1 matching over 7 bases. The CDR3 has 14 amino acids. The germline V gene encodes CDR1 SGHRS and CDR2 YFSETQ. V lost 3 bases, J lost 4 bases, and 6 bases stayed unmatched. The CDR3 sequence: CASSYTGDSTEAFF. The CDR3 DNA is TGCGCCAGCAGCTACACAGGGGATTCCACTGAAGCTTTCTTT.

The V and J genes are TRBV2 and TRBJ2-5, with a weak D call TRBD2 (5 bases). Germline CDR1 SNHLY, CDR2 FYNNEI. The CDR3 loop spans 15 amino acids. The V end lost 7 bases, the J end lost 5 bases, and 20 bases lay between the germline ends. The CDR3 sequence: CASTRSGPLPETQYF. Written as DNA, the CDR3 is TGTGCCAGCACCCGGAGCGGCCCACTTCCGGAGACCCAGTACTTC.

The chain couples TRBV19 to TRBJ1-4; 8 nucleotides agree with TRBD1. The V gene's germline CDR1 is LNHDA and CDR2 SQIVND (reference sequence). V dropped 5 bases and J dropped 8; count of bases not matched to a gene: 7. This CDR3 is 14 amino acids long. The CDR3 DNA follows: TGTGCCAGTAGTCCCCTCAGGGGGCAGGAAAAACTGTTTTTT. This translates into CASSPLRGQEKLFF.

This clone occurred a few times. The chain links TRBV5-4 to TRBJ2-7, with 9 positions matching TRBD1. V dropped 4 bases and J dropped 3; count of bases not matched to a gene: 5. CDR3 length equals 14 residues. From germline, CDR1 is SGHNT and CDR2 YYREEE (reference sequence). CDR3 loop: CASSPRTGDYEQYF. DNA of the CDR3: TGTGCCAGCAGCCCGAGGACAGGGGACTACGAGCAGTACTTC. Full variable domain (rest looked up from reference TRBV5-4 and TRBJ2-7): ETGVTQSPTHLIKTRGQQVTLRCSSQSGHNTVSWYQQALGQGPQFIFQYYREEENGRGNFPPRFSGLQFPNYSSELNVNALELDDSALYLCASSPRTGDYEQYFGPGTRLTVT.

This chain uses TRBV7-9 with TRBJ2-3; 7 bases are a match to TRBD1. The J segment lost 2 bases and the V segment lost 0 bases, leaving 5 bases of the junction unmatched. Looked up from germline, CDR1 is SEHNR and CDR2 is FQNEAQ (reference sequence). The CDR3 has 16 residues. CDR3 sequence: CASSLARDSFTDTQYF. The CDR3 nucleotides are TGTGCCAGCAGCTTAGCCCGGGACAGCTTCACAGATACGCAGTATTTT.

The genes are TRBV5-1 and TRBJ2-3; no firm D call. The CDR3 spans 14 residues. V was clipped by 0 bases and J by 2 bases, with 7 bases between them. Germline V gene lookup returns CDR1 SGHRS and CDR2 YFSETQ. The CDR3: CASSLEQPTDTQYF. In DNA form, the CDR3 reads TGCGCCAGCAGCTTGGAGCAACCCACAGATACGCAGTATTTT. The variable domain in full, with the rest retrieved from reference TRBV5-1 and TRBJ2-3, is KAGVTQTPRYLIKTRGQQVTLSCSPISGHRSVSWYQQTPGQGLQFLFEYFSETQRNKGNFPGRFSGRQFSNSRSEMNVSTLELGDSALYLCASSLEQPTDTQYFGPGTRLTVL.

J is TRBJ1-2 and V is TRBV5-5, with D maybe TRBD1 (6 bases). CDR3 length: 14 residues. V lost 2 bases and J 2 bases, leaving 10 bases between the germline ends. The germline V gene encodes CDR1 SGHKS and CDR2 YYEKEE (reference sequence). The DNA of the CDR3 is TGTGCCAGCAGCTTATGGGACACCAACTATGGCTACACCTTC. It encodes CASSLWDTNYGYTF.

The chain joins TRBV14 to TRBJ2-5, with a tentative D call TRBD2 (6 bases). The CDR3 runs 13 residues. Per the germline V gene, CDR1 is SGHDN and CDR2 is FVKESK. V gave up 4 bases and J gave up 7 bases, with 13 bases separating them. CDR3 region: CASSLSRDATQYF. The CDR3 nucleotides read TGTGCCAGCAGCCTCTCGCGGGACGCGACCCAGTACTTC.

Worth noting for this clone: At one of its ends the junction is not consistent with the germline gene, which may arise from a read error. This chain connects TRBV19 to TRBJ1-5; D is undetermined. This CDR3 is 10 amino acids long. Germline V CDR1 and CDR2: LNHDA, SQIVND (reference sequence). Here the CDR3 reads CASSIDIENF. The CDR3 region has the DNA TGTGCCAGTAGTATAGATATCGAGAATTTT.

The chain joins TRBV5-1 to TRBJ2-5; TRBD2 might be the D (6 bases). CDR1 is SGHRS, CDR2 YFSETQ, per germline. V gave up 4 bases and J gave up 2 bases, with 12 bases separating them. CDR3 length equals 14 residues. In DNA form, the CDR3 reads TGCGCCAGCAGCACCTCCGGGACTCAAGAGACCCAGTACTTC. This encodes CASSTSGTQETQYF.